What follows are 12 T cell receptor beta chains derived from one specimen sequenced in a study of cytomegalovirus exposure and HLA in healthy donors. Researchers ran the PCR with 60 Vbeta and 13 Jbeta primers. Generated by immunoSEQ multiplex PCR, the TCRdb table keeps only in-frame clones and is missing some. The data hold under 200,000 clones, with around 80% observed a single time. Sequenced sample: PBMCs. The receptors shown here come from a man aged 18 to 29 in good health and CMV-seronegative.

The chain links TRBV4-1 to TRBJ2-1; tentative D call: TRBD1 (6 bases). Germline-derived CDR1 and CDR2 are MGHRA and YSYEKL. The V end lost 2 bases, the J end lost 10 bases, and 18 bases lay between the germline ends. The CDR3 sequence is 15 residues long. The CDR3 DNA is TGCGCCAGCAGCCAACGAGGGGGTGCCGACGGCGAGCAGTTCTTC. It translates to CASSQRGGADGEQFF.

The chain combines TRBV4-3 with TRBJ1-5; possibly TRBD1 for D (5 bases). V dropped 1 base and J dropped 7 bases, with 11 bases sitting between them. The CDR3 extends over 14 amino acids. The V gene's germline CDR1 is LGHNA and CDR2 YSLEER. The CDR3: CASSQGAGRQPQHF. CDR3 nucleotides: TGCGCCAGCAGCCAAGGGGCAGGGCGGCAGCCCCAGCATTTT.

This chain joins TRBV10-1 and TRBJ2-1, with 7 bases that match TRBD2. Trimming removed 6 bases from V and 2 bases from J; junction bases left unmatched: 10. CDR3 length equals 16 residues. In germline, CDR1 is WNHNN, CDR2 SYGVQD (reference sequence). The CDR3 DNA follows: TGCGCCAGCAGCTCCGGCACTGGACTAGCCTACAATGAGCAGTTCTTC. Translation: CASSSGTGLAYNEQFF.

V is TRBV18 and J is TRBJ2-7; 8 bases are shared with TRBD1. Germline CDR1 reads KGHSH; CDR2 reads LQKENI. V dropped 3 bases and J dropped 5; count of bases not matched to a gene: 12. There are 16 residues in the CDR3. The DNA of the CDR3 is TGTGCCAGCTCACCTTCCTCAGGACAGGGCCTGAACGAGCAGTACTTC. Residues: CASSPSSGQGLNEQYF.

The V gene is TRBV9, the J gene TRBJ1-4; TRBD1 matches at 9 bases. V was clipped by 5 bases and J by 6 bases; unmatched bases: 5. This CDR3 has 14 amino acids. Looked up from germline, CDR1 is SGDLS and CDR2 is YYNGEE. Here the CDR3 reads CASSQTGGYEKLFF. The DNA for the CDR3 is TGTGCCAGCAGTCAAACAGGGGGCTATGAAAAACTGTTTTTT.

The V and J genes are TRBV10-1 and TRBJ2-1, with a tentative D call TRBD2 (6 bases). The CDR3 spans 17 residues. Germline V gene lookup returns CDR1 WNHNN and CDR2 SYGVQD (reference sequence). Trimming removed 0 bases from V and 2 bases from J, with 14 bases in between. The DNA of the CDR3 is TGCGCCAGCAGTGAGTCGAGCTCCGGGAGAACCTACAATGAGCAGTTCTTC. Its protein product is CASSESSSGRTYNEQFF.

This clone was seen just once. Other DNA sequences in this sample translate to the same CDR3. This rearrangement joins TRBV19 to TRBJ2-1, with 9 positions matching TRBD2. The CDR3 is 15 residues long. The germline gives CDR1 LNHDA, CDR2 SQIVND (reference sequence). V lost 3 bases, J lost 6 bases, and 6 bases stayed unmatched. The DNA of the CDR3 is TGTGCCAGTAGTATCGGGCTAGCGGGATCCAATGAGCAGTTCTTC. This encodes CASSIGLAGSNEQFF.

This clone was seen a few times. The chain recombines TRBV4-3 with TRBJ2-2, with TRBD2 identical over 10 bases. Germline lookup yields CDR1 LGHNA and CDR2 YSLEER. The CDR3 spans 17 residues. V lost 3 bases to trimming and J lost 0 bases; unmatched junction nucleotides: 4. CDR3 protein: CASSQGTSVTNTGELFF. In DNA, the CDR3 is TGCGCCAGCAGCCAGGGGACTAGCGTAACGAACACCGGGGAGCTGTTTTTT.

As DNA, the CDR3 is TGTGCCAGCTGGACCCTAAAGGACAGCCGGCAAGAGACCCAGTACTTC. It yields the protein CASWTLKDSRQETQYF. This chain connects TRBV7-9 to TRBJ2-5; D is possibly TRBD1 (6 bases). Per germline, CDR1 SEHNR and CDR2 FQNEAQ (reference sequence). The CDR3 consists of 16 residues. Trimming removed 8 bases from V and 2 bases from J, with 21 bases in between.

The CDR3 DNA sequence: TGTGCCAGCAGACAACAGGGGGGTCAGCCCCAGCATTTT. Its translation: CASRQQGGQPQHF. This chain uses TRBV28 with TRBJ1-5, with 8 bases lining up with TRBD1. Germline loops: CDR1 MDHEN, CDR2 SYDVKM. Losses at the gene ends were 6 bases for V and 6 bases for J; bases not matched to a gene: 4. CDR3 length: 13 residues.

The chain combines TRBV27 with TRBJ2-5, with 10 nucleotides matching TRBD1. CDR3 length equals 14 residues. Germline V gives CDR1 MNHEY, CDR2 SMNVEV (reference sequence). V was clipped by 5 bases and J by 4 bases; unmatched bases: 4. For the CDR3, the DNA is TGTGCCAGCAGTCCCGGACAGGGGGGAGAGACCCAGTACTTC. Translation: CASSPGQGGETQYF.

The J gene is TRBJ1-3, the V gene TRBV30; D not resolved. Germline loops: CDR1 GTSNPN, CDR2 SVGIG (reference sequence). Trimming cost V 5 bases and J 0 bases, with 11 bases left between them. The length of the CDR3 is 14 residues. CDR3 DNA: TGTGCCTGGGGGAGCGGAGCCTCTGGAAACACCATATATTTT. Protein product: CAWGSGASGNTIYF.